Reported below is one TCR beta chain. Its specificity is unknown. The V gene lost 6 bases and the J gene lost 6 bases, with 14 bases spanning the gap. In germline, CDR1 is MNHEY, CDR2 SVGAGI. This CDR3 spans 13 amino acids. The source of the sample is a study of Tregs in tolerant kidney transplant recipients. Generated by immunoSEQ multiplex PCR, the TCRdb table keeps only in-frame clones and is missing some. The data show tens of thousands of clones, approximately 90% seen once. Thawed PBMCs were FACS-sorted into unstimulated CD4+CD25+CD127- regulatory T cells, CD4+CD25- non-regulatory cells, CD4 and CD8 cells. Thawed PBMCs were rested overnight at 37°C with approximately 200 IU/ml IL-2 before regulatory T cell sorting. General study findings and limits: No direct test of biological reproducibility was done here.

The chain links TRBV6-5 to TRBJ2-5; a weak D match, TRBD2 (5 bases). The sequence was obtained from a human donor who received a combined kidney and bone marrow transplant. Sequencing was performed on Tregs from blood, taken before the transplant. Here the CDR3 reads CASRVGKMKTQYF. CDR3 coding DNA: TGTGCCAGCAGGGTCGGGAAAATGAAGACCCAGTACTTC.